These 16 T cell receptor beta chains were all obtained from the same sample, sequenced in a study of radiation and T cells in renal cell carcinoma. Clones were read by immunoSEQ multiplex PCR, and TCRdb kept only the in-frame ones, dropping some. The sample lists more than 140,000 clones, less than 90% occurring once. Documented time point: baseline pretreatment blood. Treatment described: 15 Gy SBRT to primary tumor, nephrectomy 4 weeks later. The specimen was blood, collected from a patient whose treatment included radiotherapy and nephrectomy. These receptors all stem from a woman in her forties or fifties with renal cell carcinoma.

This chain connects TRBV27 to TRBJ1-5; tentative D call: TRBD1 (5 bases). There are 15 residues in the CDR3. CDR1 MNHEY and CDR2 SMNVEV come from the germline V gene (reference sequence). Between the trimmed V and J ends, which lost 3 bases and 2 bases, there was a span of 11 bases. CDR3 coding DNA: TGTGCCAGCAGTTTTGGCGGGGCTGGCAATCAGCCCCAGCATTTT. Translating gives CASSFGGAGNQPQHF.

The V gene is TRBV7-9, the J gene TRBJ2-5, with D tentatively TRBD1 (6 bases). Germline assignment: CDR1 SEHNR and CDR2 FQNEAQ (reference sequence). Between the trimmed V and J ends, which lost 5 bases and 9 bases, there was a span of 19 bases. This CDR3 is 14 amino acids long. The CDR3 nucleotides read TGTGCCAGCAGCCCCGGGACAATCGGCTTGGCCCAGTACTTC. It codes for CASSPGTIGLAQYF.

This clone was recorded a few times. The DNA of the CDR3 is TGTGCCAGCAGTAGGACAGGGAATTCGAACACTGAAGCTTTCTTT. It specifies CASSRTGNSNTEAFF. This chain uses TRBV2 with TRBJ1-1; 8 bases align to TRBD1. V shed 5 bases, J shed 1 base, and the junction held 6 bases outside the gene matches. CDR1 is SNHLY and CDR2 is FYNNEI in the germline V gene. This CDR3 has 15 amino acids.

The gene calls are TRBV9 and TRBJ2-3, with TRBD1 identical over 8 bases. The CDR3 extends over 18 amino acids. Per germline, CDR1 SGDLS and CDR2 YYNGEE. Unmatched junction bases numbered 9, after V lost 0 bases and J lost 0 bases. CDR3: CASSVDGTTGVSTDTQYF. The CDR3 DNA is TGTGCCAGCAGCGTAGATGGGACGACAGGGGTCAGCACAGATACGCAGTATTTT.

The chain recombines TRBV9 with TRBJ1-2; maybe TRBD1 (5 bases). Germline CDR1 is SGDLS and CDR2 is YYNGEE. The CDR3 has 15 residues. V was clipped by 2 bases and J by 6 bases, with 17 bases between them. Here the CDR3 reads CASSVLPNGGNGYTF. The CDR3 nucleotides are TGTGCCAGCAGCGTTTTGCCCAACGGGGGAAATGGCTACACCTTC.

The rearrangement joins TRBV6-5 to TRBJ1-5; maybe TRBD1 (5 bases). V lost 11 bases, J lost 3 bases, and 14 bases lay in between. CDR1 MNHEY and CDR2 SVGAGI come from the germline V gene. The length of the CDR3 is 13 residues. The CDR3 here is CAGQGSPNQPQHF. CDR3 nucleotides: TGTGCCGGACAAGGCAGTCCCAATCAGCCCCAGCATTTT.

For this clone: At the DNA level, this CDR3 is encoded by other sequences in the same sample as well. The chain employs TRBV30 and TRBJ2-5; TRBD1 agrees at 12 bases. This CDR3 has 14 amino acids. The germline V gene encodes CDR1 GTSNPN and CDR2 SVGIG (reference sequence). Losses at the gene ends were 4 bases for V and 4 bases for J; bases not matched to a gene: 4. CDR3 coding DNA: TGTGCCTGGACGGGACAGGGGGCACGAGAGACCCAGTACTTC. This gives the protein CAWTGQGARETQYF.

V and J are TRBV5-6 and TRBJ2-7; TRBD2 aligns across 7 bases. The CDR3 has 13 amino acids. CDR1 is SGHDT, CDR2 YYEEEE, per germline. With 3 bases clipped from V and 4 bases from J, the junction kept 4 bases outside the gene matches. The CDR3 DNA reads TGTGCCAGCAGCTCAAGCGGGGCTTACGAGCAGTACTTC. This translates into CASSSSGAYEQYF.

CDR3 sequence (DNA): TGTGCCAGCAGCTCCCAGTGGGGGGAGGATGAAAAACTGTTTTTT. Translated, it gives CASSSQWGEDEKLFF. The V call is TRBV7-2, the J call TRBJ1-4; TRBD1 is a possible D gene (5 bases). Trimming stripped 4 bases from V and 6 bases from J, with 15 bases between. Germline-derived CDR1 and CDR2 are SGHTA and FQGNSA. The CDR3 is made up of 15 amino acids.

The V and J genes are TRBV6-6 and TRBJ1-1; 8 nucleotides align to TRBD1. The CDR3 is made up of 15 amino acids. The germline CDR1 and CDR2 sequences are MNHNY and SVGAGI (reference sequence). With V trimmed by 5 bases and J by 1 base, 6 bases remained unmatched. CDR3: CASSRWTGPNTEAFF. In nucleotides, the CDR3 is TGTGCCAGCAGTCGCTGGACAGGGCCGAACACTGAAGCTTTCTTT.

This clone has only a few counts. The chain joins TRBV5-1 to TRBJ1-6, with TRBD1 identical over 9 bases. Germline V lookup: CDR1 SGHRS, CDR2 YFSETQ. V gave up 5 bases and J gave up 4 bases; unmatched junction bases: 7. This CDR3 has 16 residues. The CDR3 DNA sequence: TGCGCCAGCAGTCCAACAGGGGGCCGTTATAATTCACCCCTCCACTTT. Translation: CASSPTGGRYNSPLHF. The full variable domain, in which reference TRBV5-1 and TRBJ1-6 provide the parts outside the CDR3, is KAGVTQTPRYLIKTRGQQVTLSCSPISGHRSVSWYQQTPGQGLQFLFEYFSETQRNKGNFPGRFSGRQFSNSRSEMNVSTLELGDSALYLCASSPTGGRYNSPLHFGNGTRLTVT.

The chain couples TRBV6-5 to TRBJ2-7; the match to TRBD2 covers 7 bases. Germline V lookup: CDR1 MNHEY, CDR2 SVGAGI. This CDR3 region has 15 residues. The J segment lost 2 bases and the V segment lost 6 bases, leaving 10 bases of the junction unmatched. The CDR3 bases are TGTGCCAGCAGCCGTACCCCGGGGACTACCTACGAGCAGTACTTC. Its translation is CASSRTPGTTYEQYF.

The V gene is TRBV5-4, the J gene TRBJ1-5; D unresolved. Germline V CDR1 and CDR2: SGHNT, YYREEE (reference sequence). CDR3 length: 14 amino acids. The V gene lost 0 bases and the J gene lost 4 bases, with 8 bases spanning the gap. CDR3 region: CASSLGGQNQPQHF. DNA for the CDR3: TGTGCCAGCAGCTTGGGTGGGCAGAATCAGCCCCAGCATTTT.

V and J are TRBV5-1 and TRBJ2-3; unclear D gene. Trimming cost V 0 bases and J 0 bases, with 11 bases left between them. CDR1 is SGHRS and CDR2 is YFSETQ in the germline V gene. The CDR3 extends over 16 amino acids. The CDR3 region has the DNA TGCGCCAGCAGCTTGGAGACGGTTAGTAGCACAGATACGCAGTATTTT. This encodes CASSLETVSSTDTQYF.

The genes are TRBV9 and TRBJ1-2, with D hard to call. CDR1 and CDR2 from the germline V gene are SGDLS and YYNGEE. The CDR3 is 17 residues long. Trimming took off 3 bases at V and 0 bases at J, with 18 bases between the two ends. Here the CDR3 reads CASSAPWIQPPNYGYTF. The CDR3 DNA reads TGTGCCAGCAGCGCGCCATGGATCCAACCCCCTAACTATGGCTACACCTTC.

This clone came up once. The rearrangement links TRBV5-6 to TRBJ2-7; 9 nucleotides agree with TRBD1. There are 15 residues in the CDR3. The J segment lost 3 bases and the V segment lost 0 bases, leaving 4 bases of the junction unmatched. Germline lookup yields CDR1 SGHDT and CDR2 YYEEEE. The CDR3 DNA sequence: TGTGCCAGCAGCTTGGGGACAGGGGACTTCTACGAGCAGTACTTC. Protein sequence: CASSLGTGDFYEQYF.